Each of the 28 T cell receptor beta chains below was sequenced from the same sample in a study of blood T cell repertoires in COVID-19. TCRdb's table, derived via immunoSEQ multiplex PCR, lists solely in-frame clones and lacks some. This sample has approximately 79,000 clones, with approximately 90% found just once. The sample was peripheral blood. These receptors all stem from a man in his fifties or sixties with acute or convalescent COVID-19.

The J gene is TRBJ2-5, the V gene TRBV5-1, with TRBD1 as a possible D gene (6 bases). V was pared by 0 bases and J by 4 bases, with 13 bases between. In germline, CDR1 is SGHRS, CDR2 YFSETQ. There are 15 residues in the CDR3. The DNA of the CDR3 is TGCGCCAGCAGCTTGGAAGTCGGCAGGGGAGAGACCCAGTACTTC. Its translation is CASSLEVGRGETQYF.

The rearrangement links TRBV6-5 to TRBJ1-1; no reliable D call. V was cut by 9 bases and J by 0 bases, with 17 bases left in between. In germline, CDR1 is MNHEY, CDR2 SVGAGI. The CDR3 contains 15 residues. CDR3 coding DNA: TGTGCCAGTACCCAAGTTGCGGGCGTGAACACTGAAGCTTTCTTT. Translation: CASTQVAGVNTEAFF.

CDR3 nucleotides: TGTGCCAGCAGAAGCGGGGGGGCGGTGAATGAGCAGTTCTTC. Translating it yields CASRSGGAVNEQFF. This chain uses TRBV6-5 with TRBJ2-1; 10 bases match TRBD2. CDR1 is MNHEY, CDR2 SVGAGI, per germline. J was trimmed by 7 bases and V by 6 bases; bases with no gene match: 6. The CDR3 consists of 14 residues.

J is TRBJ1-2 and V is TRBV5-1; 9 bases are shared with TRBD1. Germline V gene sequence: CDR1 SGHRS, CDR2 YFSETQ. The CDR3 sequence is 14 residues long. V shed 4 bases and J 2 bases; nucleotides not matched to a gene: 3. The CDR3 protein is CASSVGQGNYGYTF. CDR3 nucleotides: TGCGCCAGCAGCGTAGGACAGGGGAACTATGGCTACACCTTC.

The CDR3 reads CASSVGADYNEQFF. In DNA, the CDR3 is TGTGCCAGCAGCGTAGGGGCAGACTACAATGAGCAGTTCTTC. The J gene is TRBJ2-1, the V gene TRBV9; D remains unclear. Per germline, CDR1 SGDLS and CDR2 YYNGEE. The CDR3 loop spans 14 amino acids. The ends were cut back, 0 bases at V and 3 bases at J, with 7 bases in the middle.

The CDR3 region has the DNA TGTGCCAGCAGCTCACGACAGGGGGCGAACACCGGGGAGCTGTTTTTT. This gives the protein CASSSRQGANTGELFF. The rearrangement links TRBV9 to TRBJ2-2; 9 nucleotides agree with TRBD1. This CDR3 region has 16 residues. Germline CDR1 and CDR2: SGDLS and YYNGEE. V shed 4 bases and J 0 bases; nucleotides not matched to a gene: 4.

The gene calls are TRBV5-1 and TRBJ2-2, with 7 bases lining up with TRBD2. The trim removed 2 bases at V and 5 bases at J, leaving 6 bases unmatched. The CDR3 consists of 15 residues. Looked up from germline, CDR1 is SGHRS and CDR2 is YFSETQ. This chain's CDR3 is CASSFKELATGELFF. CDR3 nucleotide sequence: TGCGCCAGCAGCTTTAAGGAACTAGCGACCGGGGAGCTGTTTTTT. The variable domain in full, completed from reference TRBV5-1 and TRBJ2-2, reads KAGVTQTPRYLIKTRGQQVTLSCSPISGHRSVSWYQQTPGQGLQFLFEYFSETQRNKGNFPGRFSGRQFSNSRSEMNVSTLELGDSALYLCASSFKELATGELFFGEGSRLTVL.

CDR3 DNA: TGTGCCACCAGCAGAGGGGGGGGCTACAATGAGCAGTTCTTC. Encoded protein: CATSRGGGYNEQFF. The V call is TRBV15, the J call TRBJ2-1; 7 bases map to TRBD2. This CDR3 comprises 14 residues. The trim removed 1 base at V and 3 bases at J, leaving 0 bases unmatched. Germline-derived CDR1 and CDR2 are LNHNV and YYDKDF (reference sequence).

The J gene is TRBJ1-2, the V gene TRBV5-1, with D tentatively TRBD1 (5 bases). Germline CDR1 reads SGHRS; CDR2 reads YFSETQ. Trimming removed 4 bases from V and 2 bases from J, with 12 bases in between. The CDR3 runs 14 residues. The CDR3: CASSRETENYGYTF. The DNA of the CDR3 is TGCGCCAGCAGCCGGGAGACAGAAAACTATGGCTACACCTTC.

V gene TRBV10-3 combines with J gene TRBJ2-7; D remains ambiguous. CDR3 length: 13 residues. Germline lookup yields CDR1 ENHRY and CDR2 SYGVKD. V shed 5 bases and J shed 2 bases, with 10 bases lying between them. The CDR3 DNA follows: TGTGCCATCAGTCTGGAGTCTGCCTACGAGCAGTACTTC. It translates to CAISLESAYEQYF.

J is TRBJ2-3 and V is TRBV3-1 (or the pseudogene TRBV3-2); 10 nucleotides match TRBD2. The CDR3 contains 16 residues. From germline, CDR1 is LGHDT and CDR2 YNNKEL (reference sequence). Losses at the gene ends were 4 bases for V and 3 bases for J; bases not matched to a gene: 7. The CDR3 region has the DNA TGTGCCAGCAGCCCTTTTGAGCGGGGGGGTACAGATACGCAGTATTTT. It yields the protein CASSPFERGGTDTQYF.

The chain couples TRBV4-1 to TRBJ1-4; TRBD1 matches at 9 bases. Germline-derived CDR1 and CDR2 are MGHRA and YSYEKL. Trimming removed 5 bases from V and 6 bases from J; junction bases left unmatched: 7. The CDR3 sequence is 15 residues long. CDR3 loop: CASSLQGAVDEKLFF. In DNA, the CDR3 is TGCGCCAGCAGCTTACAGGGGGCTGTGGATGAAAAACTGTTTTTT.

The chain employs TRBV2 and TRBJ1-5; 7 bases align to TRBD1. This CDR3 has 17 residues. Trimming took 1 base from V and 2 from J; bases not matched to a gene: 8. The germline V gene has CDR1 SNHLY and CDR2 FYNNEI. This chain's CDR3 is CASSEGRQGLGNQPQHF. The CDR3 region has the DNA TGTGCCAGCAGTGAAGGGAGACAGGGATTAGGCAATCAGCCCCAGCATTTT. Filled out from reference TRBV2 and TRBJ1-5, the complete variable domain reads EPEVTQTPSHQVTQMGQEVILRCVPISNHLYFYWYRQILGQKVEFLVSFYNNEISEKSEIFDDQFSVERPDGSNFTLKIRSTKLEDSAMYFCASSEGRQGLGNQPQHFGDGTRLSIL.

The CDR3 loop is CASSHRASQPQHF. In DNA form, the CDR3 reads TGTGCCAGCAGCCACAGGGCATCTCAGCCCCAGCATTTT. This chain uses TRBV3-1 (or the pseudogene TRBV3-2) with TRBJ1-5; a possible D gene is TRBD1 (5 bases). This CDR3 is built from 13 residues. V shed 3 bases and J shed 6 bases, with 9 bases lying between them. The germline V gene has CDR1 LGHDT and CDR2 YNNKEL (reference sequence).

The chain uses TRBV5-1 and TRBJ2-2; possibly TRBD1 for D (6 bases). Germline loops: CDR1 SGHRS, CDR2 YFSETQ. This CDR3 region has 16 residues. Trimming took off 3 bases at V and 3 bases at J, with 15 bases between the two ends. The DNA of the CDR3 is TGCGCCAGCAGCTCCACCCAGTGGGGGCACACCGGGGAGCTGTTTTTT. Amino acid sequence: CASSSTQWGHTGELFF.

This clone was observed once. The chain recombines TRBV2 with TRBJ1-6; D might be TRBD1 (6 bases). Trimming shortened V by 4 bases and J by 7 bases, and 14 bases separated the two germline ends. The length of the CDR3 is 15 residues. Germline V gives CDR1 SNHLY, CDR2 FYNNEI. CDR3 sequence reads: CASSAGTIRNSPLHF. For the CDR3, the DNA is TGTGCCAGCAGTGCCGGGACAATTCGCAATTCACCCCTCCACTTT.

The chain joins TRBV19 to TRBJ1-1, with TRBD1 as a possible D gene (6 bases). V lost 6 bases and J 0 bases, leaving 8 bases between the germline ends. Germline values: CDR1 LNHDA, CDR2 SQIVND (reference sequence). This CDR3 comprises 13 residues. The CDR3 DNA follows: TGTGCCAGTAGCGGGACACTGAACACTGAAGCTTTCTTT. Translating gives CASSGTLNTEAFF.

The V call is TRBV28, the J call TRBJ1-3, with D uncertain. V was trimmed by 10 bases and J by 3 bases, leaving 13 bases between them. Per germline, CDR1 MDHEN and CDR2 SYDVKM. The CDR3 is made up of 13 amino acids. CDR3 protein: CATFPERGNTIYF. The CDR3 DNA reads TGTGCCACCTTTCCAGAGCGTGGAAACACCATATATTTT.

The J gene is TRBJ1-4, the V gene TRBV19; D unclear. The length of the CDR3 is 17 residues. V was clipped by 1 base and J by 4 bases, with 16 bases between them. Germline V gene data show CDR1 as LNHDA and CDR2 as SQIVND (reference sequence). DNA of the CDR3: TGTGCCAGTAGTATAGTAGCAATAGCGGGCCATAATGAAAAACTGTTTTTT. Protein sequence: CASSIVAIAGHNEKLFF.

The CDR3 sequence: CSASLTEAFF. CDR3 nucleotide sequence: TGCAGCGCTTCCTTAACTGAAGCTTTCTTT. The chain uses TRBV29-1 and TRBJ1-1; D not certain. This CDR3 region has 10 residues. CDR1 and CDR2 (germline): SQVTM, ANQGSEA. V gave up 7 bases and J gave up 5 bases, with 8 bases separating them. The full variable domain, its missing parts supplied by reference TRBV29-1 and TRBJ1-1, is SAVISQKPSRDICQRGTSLTIQCQVDSQVTMMFWYRQQPGQSLTLIATANQGSEATYESGFVIDKFPISRPNLTFSTLTVSNMSPEDSSIYLCSASLTEAFFGQGTRLTVV.

This chain joins TRBV7-9 and TRBJ2-2; D is unresolved. Germline CDR1 reads SEHNR; CDR2 reads FQNEAQ (reference sequence). The CDR3 length is 14 residues. V was shortened by 0 bases and J by 4 bases, with 6 bases between the two germline ends. The CDR3 bases are TGTGCCAGCAGCTTAGCACTATCCACCGGGGAGCTGTTTTTT. Its translation is CASSLALSTGELFF.

This CDR3 is CASSSRLAGGHTGELFF. The CDR3 DNA reads TGTGCCAGTAGTTCCCGACTAGCGGGGGGACACACCGGGGAGCTGTTTTTT. This chain joins TRBV19 and TRBJ2-2; 13 bases match TRBD2. The CDR3 is 17 amino acids. The germline gives CDR1 LNHDA, CDR2 SQIVND (reference sequence). V was clipped by 5 bases and J by 3 bases; unmatched bases: 6.

Details on this clone: In the same sample, other DNA sequences code for this CDR3. This chain's CDR3 is CASSLALNTGELFF. Written as DNA, the CDR3 is TGTGCCAGCAGCTTGGCTCTGAACACCGGGGAGCTGTTTTTT. The gene calls are TRBV5-4 and TRBJ2-2; D unclear. This CDR3 region has 14 residues. CDR1 and CDR2 from the germline V gene are SGHNT and YYREEE (reference sequence). Trimming removed 0 bases from V and 1 base from J, with 4 bases in between.

The chain is built from TRBV29-1 and TRBJ2-7; TRBD1 aligns across 8 bases. This CDR3 comprises 15 residues. Germline V gene sequence: CDR1 SQVTM, CDR2 ANQGSEA. The trim removed 0 bases at V and 1 base at J, leaving 5 bases unmatched. The CDR3 loop is CSVEDRDRGSYEQYF. As DNA, the CDR3 is TGCAGCGTTGAAGATCGAGACAGGGGATCCTACGAGCAGTACTTC.

Concerning this clone: A junction boundary mismatches the germline segment, possibly from a read error. V usage is TRBV23-1 and J usage is TRBJ1-4; 8 nucleotides line up with TRBD1. TRBV23-1 is identified as an open reading frame with a role that is uncertain. This CDR3 region has 18 residues. The CDR3 coding sequence is TGCGCCAGCTGTCAGCCCCGGACTAGACAGGGGATGAGGGAAAAACTGTTTTTT. Residues: CASCQPRTRQGMREKLFF.

V is TRBV5-1 and J is TRBJ2-2, with no clear D. In germline, CDR1 is SGHRS, CDR2 YFSETQ. The V end was cut by 2 bases, the J end by 2 bases, with 4 bases between. The CDR3 is 13 residues long. This CDR3 reads CASSLQNTGELFF. In DNA form, the CDR3 reads TGCGCCAGCAGCTTACAAAACACCGGGGAGCTGTTTTTT.

The genes are TRBV5-6 and TRBJ1-6; 7 positions agree with TRBD1. With 3 bases clipped from V and 8 bases from J, the junction kept 17 bases outside the gene matches. The germline V gene encodes CDR1 SGHDT and CDR2 YYEEEE. The CDR3 is 18 residues long. The chain's CDR3 is CASSSSGGLVVRHSPLHF. CDR3 DNA: TGTGCCAGCAGCTCGTCAGGGGGGCTGGTGGTTAGGCATTCACCCCTCCACTTT.

CDR3 protein: CASSEGLQRGEQYF. The CDR3, as DNA: TGTGCCAGCAGTGAGGGACTACAACGGGGGGAGCAGTACTTC. The chain has TRBV25-1 and TRBJ2-7; 7 nucleotides align to TRBD2. The V segment lost 3 bases and the J segment 7 bases; nucleotides outside the gene matches: 9. The CDR3 consists of 14 residues. CDR1 is MGHDK, CDR2 SYGVNS, per germline.